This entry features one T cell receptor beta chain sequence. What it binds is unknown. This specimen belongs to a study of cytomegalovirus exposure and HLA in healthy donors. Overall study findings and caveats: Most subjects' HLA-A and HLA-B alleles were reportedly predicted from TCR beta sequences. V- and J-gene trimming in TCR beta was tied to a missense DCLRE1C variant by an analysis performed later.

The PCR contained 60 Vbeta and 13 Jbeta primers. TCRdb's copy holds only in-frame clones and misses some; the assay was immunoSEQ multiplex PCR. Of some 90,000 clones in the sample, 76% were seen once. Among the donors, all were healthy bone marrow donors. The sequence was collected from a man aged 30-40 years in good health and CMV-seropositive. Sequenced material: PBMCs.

The DNA of the CDR3 is TGTGCCAGCAGCCCACCTGGCGGGGGCACAGATACGCAGTATTTT. This sequence encodes CASSPPGGGTDTQYF. The chain joins TRBV21-1 to TRBJ2-3; whether TRBD2, the table's D call, matches the DNA was not checked. TRBV21-1 is a documented pseudogene. The CDR3 spans 15 residues.